What follows is one T cell receptor (beta chain) and its context. Its target is not known. This entry comes from a study of identifying expanded T cells in peripheral blood. The method was immunoSEQ multiplex PCR; TCRdb's version includes in-frame clones alone and lacks a portion of them. This sample yields 80,000 to 95,000 clones, of which around 89% are seen a single time; roughly 4% belongs to the top ten. The CDR3 is 12 amino acids. The germline gives CDR1 MNHEY, CDR2 SMNVEV (reference sequence). Trimming removed 10 bases at V and 0 bases at J, with 8 bases between. Regarding the study as a whole: Across healthy donors, higher total template counts meant significantly greater approximately two-week count variance. Over approximately two and four weeks, about 15 and 19 clones changed, versus around 1.2 between replicates.

No infections or other immune events were documented during collection. The origin of this receptor is a person aged 18 to 70 in good health. The sequencing input was blood. This rearrangement joins TRBV27 to TRBJ2-3, with D uncertain. Written as DNA, the CDR3 is TGTGCCACCTGGACCAGCACAGATACGCAGTATTTT. Translated, it gives CATWTSTDTQYF.